The source of this T cell receptor beta chain is a study of T-cell memory formation after mild COVID-19. Background on the study: Among the donors, TCR clusters were largely specific to each donor.

Study results and caveats: Day 15 to 85 contractors were CD4/CD8 balanced; later expanders leaned CD4+. The finding that pre-infection memory included some responding clones suggested that cross-reactive memory joined.

One entry per CDR3 protein results from TCRdb running MiXCR on the 5' RACE reads. The sample has around 13,000 distinct CDR3 sequences; 15% to 20% are singletons. This clonotype was picked up many times. The antigen remains undetermined. Between the trimmed V and J ends, which lost 2 bases and 1 base, there was a span of 10 bases. Germline CDR1 is DFQATT and CDR2 is SNEGSKA (reference sequence). The CDR3 has 14 amino acids. Input material: PBMCs or a T cell subset sorted from them (not recorded which). The sequence came from a young man who had mild COVID-19 (a few samples of this study predate the infection). Cell type and time point are not known. J is TRBJ2-3 and V is TRBV20-1, with D uncertain. CDR3 sequence reads: CSARIGWGTDTQYF. The CDR3, as DNA: TGCAGTGCTAGAATTGGGTGGGGCACAGATACGCAGTATTTT.